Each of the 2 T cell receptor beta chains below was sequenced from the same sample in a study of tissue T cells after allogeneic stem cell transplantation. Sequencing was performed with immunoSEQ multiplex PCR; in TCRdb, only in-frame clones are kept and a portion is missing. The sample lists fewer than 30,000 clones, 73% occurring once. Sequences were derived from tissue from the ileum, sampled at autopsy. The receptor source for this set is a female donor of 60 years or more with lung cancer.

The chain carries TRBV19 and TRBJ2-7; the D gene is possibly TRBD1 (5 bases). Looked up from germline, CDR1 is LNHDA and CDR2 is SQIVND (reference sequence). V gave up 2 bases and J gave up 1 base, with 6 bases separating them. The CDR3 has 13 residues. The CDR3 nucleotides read TGTGCCAGTAGTATACACAGGTCCTACGAGCAGTACTTC. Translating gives CASSIHRSYEQYF. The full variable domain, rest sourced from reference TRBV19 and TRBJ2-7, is DGGITQSPKYLFRKEGQNVTLSCEQNLNHDAMYWYRQDPGQGLRLIYYSQIVNDFQKGDIAEGYSVSREKKESFPLTVTSAQKNPTAFYLCASSIHRSYEQYFGPGTRLTVT.

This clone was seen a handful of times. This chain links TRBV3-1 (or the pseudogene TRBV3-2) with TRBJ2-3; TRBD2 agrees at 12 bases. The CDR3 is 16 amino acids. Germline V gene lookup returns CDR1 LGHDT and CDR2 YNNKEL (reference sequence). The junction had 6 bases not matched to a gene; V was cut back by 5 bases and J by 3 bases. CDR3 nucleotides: TGTGCCAGCAGCTTACTAGCGGGAGGTGGAACAGATACGCAGTATTTT. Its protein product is CASSLLAGGGTDTQYF.